The 26 T cell receptor beta chains in this list originate from one sample, sequenced in a study of vaccination and CD4 T cells after COVID-19. These receptors lack a known antigen. Oncomine TCR Beta short-read sequencing was applied to DNA from cultured CD4+ T cells. TCRdb re-derived calls from the PCR reads in MiXCR, one entry per CDR3 protein. The table records about 18,000 distinct CDR3 sequences, approximately 60% of them present only once. Described treatment: roughly 10-day PBMC culture with coronavirus spike peptide pools or control peptides (ViraFEST assay). Specimen: CD4+ T cells from blood, cultured in vitro. The source is a human donor who had recovered from COVID-19.

The sample holds a few counts of this clonotype. The V gene is TRBV19, the J gene TRBJ2-5; D gene uncertain. This CDR3 is built from 14 residues. Germline V gives CDR1 LNHDA, CDR2 SQIVND (reference sequence). V lost 1 base, J lost 0 bases, and 6 bases lay in between. Written as DNA, the CDR3 is TGTGCCAGTAGTATAGGGCCTTACCAAGAGACCCAGTACTTC. Protein: CASSIGPYQETQYF.

The chain combines TRBV20-1 with TRBJ2-2; D is unresolved. Germline assignment: CDR1 DFQATT and CDR2 SNEGSKA (reference sequence). The length of the CDR3 is 14 residues. The V and J ends lost 2 bases and 0 bases respectively, with 7 bases between them. The CDR3 coding sequence is TGCAGTGCTAGAACCCCCGCGAACACCGGGGAGCTGTTTTTT. Protein: CSARTPANTGELFF.

The chain links TRBV7-2 to TRBJ2-5; D remains unclear. The CDR3 runs 13 residues. Germline V CDR1 and CDR2: SGHTA, FQGNSA. Trimming removed 3 bases at V and 2 bases at J, with 7 bases between. CDR3 nucleotides: TGTGCCAGCAGCTTCGGCGAACAAGAGACCCAGTACTTC. Protein sequence: CASSFGEQETQYF.

This chain links TRBV5-1 with TRBJ2-3, with 9 bases that match TRBD2. The germline CDR1 and CDR2 sequences are SGHRS and YFSETQ. CDR3 length equals 16 residues. With 1 base clipped from V and 0 bases from J, the junction kept 3 bases outside the gene matches. The CDR3 loop is CASSLRLADSTDTQYF. The CDR3 region has the DNA TGCGCCAGCAGCTTGCGACTAGCGGATAGCACAGATACGCAGTATTTT. The whole variable domain, remainder taken from reference TRBV5-1 and TRBJ2-3, is KAGVTQTPRYLIKTRGQQVTLSCSPISGHRSVSWYQQTPGQGLQFLFEYFSETQRNKGNFPGRFSGRQFSNSRSEMNVSTLELGDSALYLCASSLRLADSTDTQYFGPGTRLTVL.

This clonotype was observed a handful of times. At one end, the junction sequence differs from germline, possibly due to a read error. The V and J genes are TRBV7-7 and TRBJ1-2, with 7 bases identical to TRBD1. The CDR3 sequence is 15 residues long. Germline assignment: CDR1 SSHAT and CDR2 FNYEAQ (reference sequence). The CDR3 sequence is CASSLGGVDTGNYTF. The CDR3 DNA follows: TGTGCTAGCAGCTTAGGGGGCGTGGACACGGGAAACTACACCTTC. Complete variable domain (other parts from reference TRBV7-7 and TRBJ1-2): GAGVSQSPRYKVTKRGQDVTLRCDPISSHATLYWYQQALGQGPEFLTYFNYEAQPDKSGLPSDRFSAERPEGSISTLTIQRTEQRDSAMYRCASSLGGVDTGNYTFGSGTRLTVV.

The chain recombines TRBV20-1 with TRBJ1-2; 10 bases agree with TRBD1. The length of the CDR3 is 15 residues. The trim removed 5 bases at V and 7 bases at J, leaving 13 bases unmatched. Germline CDR1 reads DFQATT; CDR2 reads SNEGSKA (reference sequence). Written as DNA, the CDR3 is TGCAGTGCTTGGGCCAGGGACAGGGGACTAGGTGGCTACACCTTC. As protein: CSAWARDRGLGGYTF.

This chain connects TRBV7-2 to TRBJ1-1, with a weak D call TRBD1 (6 bases). The germline V gene encodes CDR1 SGHTA and CDR2 FQGNSA. Trimming took off 3 bases at V and 5 bases at J, with 13 bases between the two ends. The CDR3 runs to 14 residues. The CDR3 here is CASSFSGRGTEAFF. CDR3 DNA sequence: TGTGCCAGCAGCTTTTCCGGGAGGGGGACTGAAGCTTTCTTT.

V is TRBV30 and J is TRBJ1-1; D is undetermined. Trimming shortened V by 1 base and J by 1 base, and 7 bases separated the two germline ends. The CDR3 has 13 amino acids. Germline assignment: CDR1 GTSNPN and CDR2 SVGIG (reference sequence). The CDR3 DNA reads as TGTGCCTGGAGTGCCGAGGGGAACACTGAAGCTTTCTTT. Encoded protein: CAWSAEGNTEAFF.

This clonotype was found a few times. The chain employs TRBV27 and TRBJ2-3; TRBD1 matches 9 bases. Germline CDR1 is MNHEY and CDR2 is SMNVEV (reference sequence). CDR3 length: 17 amino acids. V lost 5 bases, J lost 0 bases, and 9 bases stayed unmatched. CDR3 in DNA: TGTGCCAGCAGTCCTACCCACAGGGGGCTCAGCACAGATACGCAGTATTTT. This sequence encodes CASSPTHRGLSTDTQYF.

This clonotype showed up just once. This chain links TRBV15 with TRBJ2-1, with 14 nucleotides matching TRBD2. The trim removed 4 bases at V and 8 bases at J, leaving 7 bases unmatched. There are 16 residues in the CDR3. CDR1 and CDR2 from the germline V gene are LNHNV and YYDKDF (reference sequence). The CDR3: CATSTPGTSGSDEQFF. CDR3 DNA: TGTGCCACCAGCACCCCCGGGACTAGCGGGAGCGATGAGCAGTTCTTC. Using reference TRBV15 and TRBJ2-1 for the parts outside the CDR3, the full variable domain is DAMVIQNPRYQVTQFGKPVTLSCSQTLNHNVMYWYQQKSSQAPKLLFHYYDKDFNNEADTPDNFQSRRPNTSFCFLDIRSPGLGDTAMYLCATSTPGTSGSDEQFFGPGTRLTVL.

This clonotype was picked up one time. V and J are TRBV10-3 and TRBJ2-7; D uncertain. The V and J ends lost 2 bases and 2 bases respectively, with 16 bases between them. This CDR3 is 16 amino acids long. Germline CDR1 ENHRY, CDR2 SYGVKD. The CDR3 sequence: CAISEPTLGLAYEQYF. The CDR3 bases are TGTGCCATCAGTGAGCCCACCCTGGGGTTGGCCTACGAGCAGTACTTC.

This clonotype was observed a few times. The chain has TRBV24-1 and TRBJ1-2, with 7 bases identical to TRBD1. Germline V gene data show CDR1 as KGHDR and CDR2 as SFDVKD. The CDR3 spans 13 residues. J lost 8 bases, V lost 0 bases, and 2 bases had no gene match. The CDR3 loop is CATSDLMDRGYTF. CDR3 sequence (DNA): TGTGCCACCAGTGATTTGATGGACAGGGGCTACACCTTC.

CDR3 in DNA: TGTGCCAGTAGGGACGGCCAATTCAGCTCCTACGAGCAGTACTTC. Translated, it gives CASRDGQFSSYEQYF. This rearrangement joins TRBV19 to TRBJ2-7, with unresolved D. There are 15 residues in the CDR3. V was trimmed by 6 bases and J by 0 bases, leaving 15 bases between them. Per germline, CDR1 LNHDA and CDR2 SQIVND (reference sequence).

The chain employs TRBV20-1 and TRBJ1-2; D unresolved. The CDR3 loop spans 14 amino acids. Germline V gene lookup returns CDR1 DFQATT and CDR2 SNEGSKA (reference sequence). V lost 1 base, J lost 4 bases, and 13 bases lay in between. CDR3 amino acids: CSARVLTGVYGYTF. DNA of the CDR3: TGCAGTGCTAGAGTTTTGACCGGGGTCTATGGCTACACCTTC.

The chain has TRBV28 and TRBJ2-7; 12 bases are shared with TRBD1. This CDR3 region has 14 residues. CDR1 and CDR2 from the germline V gene are MDHEN and SYDVKM. The V and J ends lost 3 bases and 6 bases, in that order; junction bases with no gene match: 3. DNA of the CDR3: TGTGCCAGCAGTTTGCGGGACAGGGGGCGCGAGCAGTACTTC. Amino acid sequence: CASSLRDRGREQYF.

The genes are TRBV6-2 or TRBV6-3 and TRBJ1-5; D uncertain. There are 13 residues in the CDR3. Trimming stripped 5 bases from V and 5 bases from J, with 10 bases between. The germline gives CDR1 MNHEY, CDR2 SVGEGT. CDR3 protein: CASSPDGYQPQHF. CDR3 nucleotide sequence: TGTGCCAGCAGTCCCGACGGGTATCAGCCCCAGCATTTT.

The genes are TRBV21-1 and TRBJ1-5. TRBV21-1 is reported as a pseudogene. The CDR3 has 8 amino acids. The CDR3 loop is CASSPQHF. The CDR3 DNA follows: TGTGCCAGCAGCCCCCAGCATTTT.

This clonotype appeared a few times. The chain uses TRBV7-2 and TRBJ1-3, with 7 bases that match TRBD1. CDR1 SGHTA and CDR2 FQGNSA come from the germline V gene. V lost 1 base, J lost 1 base, and 4 bases stayed unmatched. There are 16 residues in the CDR3. The CDR3 DNA is TGTGCCAGCAGCTTAGACGCAGGGGGATCTGGAAACACCATATATTTT. This translates into CASSLDAGGSGNTIYF.

V and J are TRBV12-3 or TRBV12-4 and TRBJ2-1, with 14 bases identical to TRBD2. Trimming at V came to 6 bases and at J to 8 bases, leaving 15 bases not matched to a gene. The CDR3 spans 18 residues. The CDR3, as DNA: TGTGCCAGCAGCTCCGGGACTAGCGGGAGATTGGAAGCGGATGAGCAGTTCTTC. Translated, it gives CASSSGTSGRLEADEQFF.

The J gene is TRBJ2-6, the V gene TRBV7-3, with D hard to call. Trimming took 4 bases from V and 4 from J, leaving 5 bases between them. The length of the CDR3 is 13 residues. CDR1 and CDR2 from the germline V gene are SGHTA and FQGTGA. The CDR3 DNA reads as TGTGCCAGCAGCTCCTTCGGGGCCAACGTCCTGACTTTC. The encoded protein is CASSSFGANVLTF.

The chain is built from TRBV7-9 and TRBJ1-2; no firm D call. V gave up 2 bases and J gave up 4 bases, with 8 bases separating them. The germline V gene has CDR1 SEHNR and CDR2 FQNEAQ (reference sequence). The CDR3 length is 13 residues. The chain's CDR3 is CASSLSTFYGYTF. The CDR3 DNA sequence: TGTGCCAGCAGCTTATCTACATTCTATGGCTACACCTTC.

Only a few counts were recorded for this clonotype. The chain recombines TRBV27 with TRBJ1-2; D not resolved. Germline lookup yields CDR1 MNHEY and CDR2 SMNVEV (reference sequence). V was clipped by 4 bases and J by 8 bases, with 11 bases between them. The CDR3 sequence is 12 residues long. The CDR3 loop is CASSSLRGGYTF. The DNA for the CDR3 is TGTGCCAGCAGTTCCTTACGAGGAGGCTACACCTTC.

The sample holds a few counts of this clonotype. This chain uses TRBV6-1 with TRBJ2-5, with 9 bases identical to TRBD2. The germline gives CDR1 MNHNS, CDR2 SASEGT. Trimming removed 6 bases from V and 2 bases from J; junction bases left unmatched: 19. This CDR3 region has 19 residues. CDR3 in amino acids: CASRPYPQARREGQETQYF. CDR3 coding DNA: TGTGCCAGCAGACCTTACCCCCAGGCTCGGCGGGAGGGGCAAGAGACCCAGTACTTC.

This chain uses TRBV20-1 with TRBJ1-2; tentatively, D is TRBD1 (6 bases). The CDR3 is 10 residues long. The V end was cut by 3 bases, the J end by 7 bases, with 6 bases between. Germline CDR1 reads DFQATT; CDR2 reads SNEGSKA (reference sequence). The CDR3 region is CSARGAGYTF. The CDR3 DNA follows: TGCAGTGCTAGGGGGGCTGGCTACACCTTC.

The chain links TRBV6-4 to TRBJ1-5; tentative D call: TRBD1 (5 bases). This CDR3 is built from 14 residues. V was clipped by 7 bases and J by 2 bases, with 12 bases between them. From germline, CDR1 is MRHNA and CDR2 SNTAGT. The CDR3 protein is CASTTGLRNQPQHF. DNA of the CDR3: TGTGCCAGCACGACGGGACTCCGCAATCAGCCCCAGCATTTT.

The chain carries TRBV27 and TRBJ2-4; D is undetermined. V was pared by 5 bases and J by 6 bases, with 14 bases between. From germline, CDR1 is MNHEY and CDR2 SMNVEV (reference sequence). This CDR3 has 14 amino acids. The CDR3 DNA is TGTGCCAGCAGTCACCACAGAAACAGAAACATTCAGTACTTC. Its protein product is CASSHHRNRNIQYF.